This passage covers 4 T cell receptor beta chains from one sample sequenced in a study of regulatory T cells in long-lasting Graves disease. The TCR beta library used iRepertoire HTBI primers with Arm-PCR amplification of CDR3. TCRdb reanalysed the multiplex PCR reads using MiXCR and keeps one entry per CDR3 protein. The sample has hundreds of thousands of distinct CDR3 sequences; about 15% are singletons. Documented time point: newly diagnosed GD, antithyroid drugs for less than 3 months. The authors made the TCR library using RNA they extracted from PBMCs. These same records also appear under a second study, on T cells in Graves' hyperthyroidism and ophthalmopathy.

The input for sequencing was peripheral blood mononuclear cells (PBMCs), taken at new diagnosis, from a patient treated with antithyroid drugs. The source is a woman under 40 with Graves disease.

This clonotype was detected many times. V gene TRBV28 combines with J gene TRBJ2-7; D might be TRBD2 (5 bases). The germline V gene has CDR1 MDHEN and CDR2 SYDVKM. V was shortened by 7 bases and J by 3 bases, with 10 bases between the two germline ends. The CDR3 has 12 residues. In nucleotides, the CDR3 is TGTGCCAGCACGGGATTCAACTACGAGCAGTACTTC. This gives the protein CASTGFNYEQYF.

In this sample, this clonotype turned up many times. The V call is TRBV30, the J call TRBJ2-1; TRBD2 agrees at 10 bases. This CDR3 region has 14 residues. The germline V gene encodes CDR1 GTSNPN and CDR2 SVGIG (reference sequence). The V and J ends lost 0 bases and 12 bases, in that order; junction bases with no gene match: 8. The CDR3: CAWSVAGGRQSQFF. The DNA of the CDR3 is TGTGCCTGGAGTGTAGCGGGAGGGCGGCAGTCGCAGTTCTTC.

The chain combines TRBV5-1 with TRBJ2-1, with TRBD2 identical over 12 bases. The CDR3 has 14 amino acids. Trimming removed 8 bases from V and 10 bases from J; junction bases left unmatched: 10. CDR1 and CDR2 from the germline V gene are SGHRS and YFSETQ. The CDR3 loop reads CASHPGLAGNEQFF. CDR3 nucleotide sequence: TGCGCCAGTCATCCGGGACTAGCGGGTAACGAGCAGTTCTTC.

Remarks on this clonotype: It may be a read error: a sequence one base away is much more abundant. The CDR3 region is CASSIRRQGARQPQHF. The CDR3 nucleotides are TGTGCCAGCAGCATCAGAAGACAGGGGGCAAGGCAGCCCCAGCATTTT. This rearrangement joins TRBV28 to TRBJ1-5, with TRBD1 matching over 10 bases. Germline CDR1 MDHEN, CDR2 SYDVKM. V was pared by 6 bases and J by 7 bases, with 12 bases of the junction left unmatched. This CDR3 contains 16 residues.